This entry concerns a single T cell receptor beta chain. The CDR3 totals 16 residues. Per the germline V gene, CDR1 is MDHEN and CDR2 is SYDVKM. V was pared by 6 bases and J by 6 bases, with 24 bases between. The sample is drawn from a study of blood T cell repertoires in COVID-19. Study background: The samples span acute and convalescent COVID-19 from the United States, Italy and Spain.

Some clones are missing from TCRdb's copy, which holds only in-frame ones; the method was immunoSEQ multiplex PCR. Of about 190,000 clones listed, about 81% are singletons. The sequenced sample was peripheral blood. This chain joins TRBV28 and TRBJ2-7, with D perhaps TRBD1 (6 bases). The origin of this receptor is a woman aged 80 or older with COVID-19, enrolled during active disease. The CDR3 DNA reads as TGTGCCAGCAGCCAAACCCATGGGGGCGCCTCATCCGAGCAGTACTTC. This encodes CASSQTHGGASSEQYF.